What follows are 12 T cell receptor beta chains derived from one specimen sequenced in a study of T cells expressing NK-cell markers (dated by TCRdb to about 2020). The protocol used for the library was 5' RACE. Sequenced on an Illumina HiSeq 2000. TCRdb reanalyzed the reads, keeping one entry per CDR3 protein sequence and omitting DNA. This sample's table contains about 180,000 distinct CDR3 sequences. The ten largest make up approximately 17% of the sample. Sequencing was carried out using blood T cells: a sorted CD56 or NKG2C T cell subset, CD4+ or CD8+ T cells, or bulk PBMC T cells (not recorded which). Source of these receptors: a woman between 18 and 70 years old in good health.

J is TRBJ2-2 and V is TRBV29-1; TCRdb proposes TRBD1, but this gene call is untestable without DNA. This CDR3 has 11 residues. Germline V gene sequence: CDR1 SQVTM, CDR2 ANQGSEA. The CDR3 is CSGGRQGELFF.

The chain combines TRBV6-1 with TRBJ1-1; TCRdb proposes TRBD1, but this gene call is untestable without DNA. The CDR3 consists of 16 residues. Germline V gene sequence: CDR1 MNHNS, CDR2 SASEGT. The CDR3 is CASKRGPEAAGGEAFF.

The V call is TRBV4-2, the J call TRBJ2-2; TCRdb gives TRBD1 as the D gene, but with no DNA this cannot be confirmed. Germline CDR1 and CDR2: LGHNA and YNFKEQ. CDR3 length equals 15 residues. CDR3 sequence reads: CASKSGQGQTGELFF.

The CDR3 is CASSQPQGFEQYF. V is TRBV4-2 and J is TRBJ2-7; TCRdb returns TRBD1, unconfirmable since there is no DNA. CDR1 and CDR2 from the germline V gene are LGHNA and YNFKEQ. The CDR3 extends over 13 amino acids.

The J gene is TRBJ1-3, the V gene TRBV28; TCRdb selects TRBD1, and the lack of DNA leaves this call unchecked. Germline V gene sequence: CDR1 MDHEN, CDR2 SYDVKM. The CDR3 runs to 15 residues. The CDR3 sequence is CASRWGSSSGNTIYF.

This chain connects TRBV5-1 to TRBJ2-3. Germline V CDR1 and CDR2: SGHRS, YFSETQ. This CDR3 is 14 amino acids long. CDR3 in amino acids: CASSLAGIPDTQYF.

The rearrangement uses TRBV5-1 and TRBJ2-1; TCRdb gives TRBD1 as the D gene, but with no DNA this cannot be confirmed. CDR1 is SGHRS and CDR2 is YFSETQ in the germline V gene. The CDR3 has 16 residues. The CDR3: CASSLGPVTLAHEQFF.

This rearrangement joins TRBV5-1 to TRBJ2-7; TCRdb lists TRBD1, though no DNA is available to test this call. The CDR3 has 17 amino acids. Germline loops: CDR1 SGHRS, CDR2 YFSETQ. CDR3 loop: CASSKGTTDRVSYEQYF.

The chain combines TRBV4-1 with TRBJ2-1; TCRdb's D gene call, TRBD1, goes unchecked for lack of DNA. Germline CDR1 and CDR2: MGHRA and YSYEKL. The CDR3 spans 17 residues. The CDR3 here is CASSQGTVSGSWNEQFF.

The CDR3: CASNRDGFEKLFF. The chain recombines TRBV6-1 with TRBJ1-4; the TCRdb call, TRBD1, lacks DNA for checking. The CDR3 covers 13 residues. In germline, CDR1 is MNHNS, CDR2 SASEGT.

The J gene is TRBJ2-2, the V gene TRBV7-2; as DNA is missing, the TRBD2 call by TCRdb cannot be tested. Germline V gene data show CDR1 as SGHTA and CDR2 as FQGNSA. This CDR3 is 15 amino acids long. The CDR3 region is CASRLGGLNTGELFF.

CDR3 residues: CASSETWPLFF. This chain links TRBV2 with TRBJ1-4. This CDR3 region has 11 residues. Germline loops: CDR1 SNHLY, CDR2 FYNNEI.